A single sample is the source of the 18 T cell receptor beta chains below, sequenced in a study of T cell responses to AZD1222 COVID-19 vaccine. Sequenced by immunoSEQ multiplex PCR; TCRdb stores in-frame clones only, minus some. The top ten clones hold about 13% of a sample with some 100,000 clones, around 90% of them seen once. The material was peripheral blood, obtained on day 0 of MenACWY control vaccination. The receptors stem from an adult in good health.

The chain joins TRBV7-3 to TRBJ2-1, with a possible D match to TRBD2 (5 bases). This CDR3 is 13 amino acids long. CDR1 SGHTA and CDR2 FQGTGA come from the germline V gene. Trimming cost V 5 bases and J 9 bases, with 14 bases left between them. The CDR3 DNA is TGTGCCAGCAGCGATTCCGGGGATGGTGAGCAGTTCTTC. This encodes CASSDSGDGEQFF.

The chain joins TRBV5-1 to TRBJ2-1, with 12 bases identical to TRBD1. In germline, CDR1 is SGHRS, CDR2 YFSETQ. J lost 6 bases, V lost 4 bases, and 5 bases had no gene match. The CDR3 spans 15 residues. This CDR3 reads CASSPGQGAINEQFF. The CDR3 nucleotides are TGCGCCAGCAGCCCGGGACAGGGGGCTATCAATGAGCAGTTCTTC.

The genes are TRBV7-3 and TRBJ2-3; 11 nucleotides align to TRBD2. Germline V lookup: CDR1 SGHTA, CDR2 FQGTGA. The CDR3 covers 17 residues. V lost 4 bases and J lost 5; bases outside the gene matches: 11. CDR3 in amino acids: CASSYARSSGGQDTQYF. CDR3 bases: TGTGCCAGCAGCTACGCGAGGTCTAGCGGGGGGCAAGATACGCAGTATTTT.

The DNA for the CDR3 is TGTGCCAGTACCCGGGGGTACCTGGACAATGAGCAGTTCTTC. This sequence encodes CASTRGYLDNEQFF. This sequence joins TRBV19 and TRBJ2-1; D is possibly TRBD2 (6 bases). The CDR3 has 14 amino acids. V was shortened by 7 bases and J by 5 bases, with 15 bases between the two germline ends. The germline gives CDR1 LNHDA, CDR2 SQIVND (reference sequence).

This CDR3 reads CASSLALTRRLGNQPQHF. The CDR3 DNA follows: TGTGCCAGCAGCTTAGCCTTGACTCGGAGGTTGGGCAATCAGCCCCAGCATTTT. V usage is TRBV7-2 and J usage is TRBJ1-5; the D is unclear. This CDR3 contains 18 residues. The germline V gene has CDR1 SGHTA and CDR2 FQGNSA. V lost 0 bases and J 2 bases, leaving 17 bases between the germline ends.

The gene calls are TRBV5-4 and TRBJ1-1, with D tentatively TRBD1 (6 bases). The CDR3 loop spans 17 amino acids. The germline gives CDR1 SGHNT, CDR2 YYREEE (reference sequence). Trimming shortened V by 3 bases and J by 0 bases, and 18 bases separated the two germline ends. Here the CDR3 reads CASSYGTTSNMNTEAFF. The CDR3 DNA is TGTGCCAGCAGCTACGGGACAACGAGTAACATGAACACTGAAGCTTTCTTT.

This clone was counted a few times. The chain employs TRBV27 and TRBJ1-1; D gene unclear. The CDR3 is 16 amino acids. Germline lookup yields CDR1 MNHEY and CDR2 SMNVEV (reference sequence). V was shortened by 2 bases and J by 0 bases, with 13 bases between the two germline ends. CDR3 sequence (DNA): TGTGCCAGCAGTTTAACCCCAACAGTTGTGAACACTGAAGCTTTCTTT. This encodes CASSLTPTVVNTEAFF.

The chain employs TRBV28 and TRBJ2-7; no definite D call. CDR1 is MDHEN, CDR2 SYDVKM, per germline. V lost 8 bases, J lost 1 base, and 24 bases lay in between. This CDR3 comprises 17 residues. CDR3 in amino acids: CASSGRISLLGSYEQYF. DNA for the CDR3: TGTGCCAGCTCTGGCAGGATTTCCCTTTTGGGGTCCTACGAGCAGTACTTC.

The CDR3 region has the DNA TGTGCCAGCAGTGATAGACCCGAGGTTGACACCATATATTTT. Translating it yields CASSDRPEVDTIYF. The rearrangement joins TRBV6-1 to TRBJ1-3, with D uncertain. Germline values: CDR1 MNHNS, CDR2 SASEGT. V dropped 3 bases and J dropped 8 bases, with 14 bases sitting between them. This CDR3 is built from 14 residues.

J is TRBJ2-1 and V is TRBV9, with TRBD2 matching over 13 bases. Germline values: CDR1 SGDLS, CDR2 YYNGEE. Trimming took 3 bases from V and 10 from J; bases not matched to a gene: 7. CDR3 length: 15 amino acids. The CDR3 sequence: CASSATSGGAWEQFF. For the CDR3, the DNA is TGTGCCAGCAGCGCCACTAGCGGGGGGGCGTGGGAGCAGTTCTTC.

The chain couples TRBV13 to TRBJ1-3; 7 nucleotides agree with TRBD1. Germline lookup yields CDR1 PRHDT and CDR2 FYEKMQ (reference sequence). J gave up 4 bases and V 6 bases, and 6 bases lay outside the gene matches. The CDR3 has 14 amino acids. The CDR3 sequence: CASSSTGSGNTIYF. In DNA, the CDR3 is TGTGCCAGCAGTTCGACAGGGTCCGGAAACACCATATATTTT.

This sequence joins TRBV2 and TRBJ2-1; 7 bases align to TRBD1. V was pared by 6 bases and J by 11 bases, with 16 bases of the junction left unmatched. The CDR3 runs 15 residues. CDR1 and CDR2 (germline): SNHLY, FYNNEI. CDR3 loop: CASSWDSTTLYQQFF. DNA for the CDR3: TGTGCCAGCAGCTGGGACAGCACAACACTTTACCAGCAGTTCTTC.

The chain employs TRBV7-8 and TRBJ2-2, with D perhaps assigned TRBD1 or TRBD2 (5 bases each). The length of the CDR3 is 15 residues. CDR1 is SGHVS and CDR2 is FQNEAQ in the germline V gene. Trimming took 4 bases from V and 9 from J, leaving 18 bases between them. In nucleotides, the CDR3 is TGTGCCAGCAGCTACCGGGACGTCGGTGGCCGGGAGCTGTTTTTT. Its protein product is CASSYRDVGGRELFF.

The CDR3 loop reads CASSLPSVAYTTSDTQYF. CDR3 DNA: TGTGCCAGCAGCTTACCGTCAGTGGCTTATACCACATCAGATACGCAGTATTTT. This chain connects TRBV7-9 to TRBJ2-3; D is unclear. Trimming took off 2 bases at V and 4 bases at J, with 22 bases between the two ends. Germline V gene data show CDR1 as SEHNR and CDR2 as FQNEAQ (reference sequence). The CDR3 is 18 residues long.

The chain couples TRBV28 to TRBJ2-2; TRBD1 matches at 8 bases. Germline CDR1 and CDR2: MDHEN and SYDVKM. The CDR3 spans 12 residues. V shed 11 bases and J 7 bases; nucleotides not matched to a gene: 6. The CDR3 sequence is CASYRGNGELFF. DNA of the CDR3: TGTGCCTCCTACAGGGGGAACGGGGAGCTGTTTTTT. Full variable domain (remainder filled in from reference TRBV28 and TRBJ2-2): DVKVTQSSRYLVKRTGEKVFLECVQDMDHENMFWYRQDPGLGLRLIYFSYDVKMKEKGDIPEGYSVSREKKERFSLILESASTNQTSMYLCASYRGNGELFFGEGSRLTVL.

The rearrangement uses TRBV9 and TRBJ1-2; D is uncertain. Germline V lookup: CDR1 SGDLS, CDR2 YYNGEE. Trimming stripped 0 bases from V and 2 bases from J, with 14 bases between. This CDR3 contains 16 residues. The CDR3 region is CASSVGVREKNYGYTF. The CDR3 nucleotides are TGTGCCAGCAGCGTAGGTGTTCGAGAGAAAAACTATGGCTACACCTTC.

In this sample, this clone turned up a few times. The chain links TRBV3-1 (or the pseudogene TRBV3-2) to TRBJ2-7; the D is unclear. The CDR3 totals 14 residues. V was cut by 1 base and J by 2 bases, with 9 bases left in between. Germline CDR1 and CDR2: LGHDT and YNNKEL (reference sequence). CDR3 amino acids: CASSQAPQTYEQYF. CDR3 DNA sequence: TGTGCCAGCAGCCAAGCCCCCCAGACCTACGAGCAGTACTTC.

The V call is TRBV13, the J call TRBJ2-3; D not certain. Trimming left V 5 bases short and J 2 bases short, with 5 bases between. Per germline, CDR1 PRHDT and CDR2 FYEKMQ (reference sequence). The CDR3 contains 12 residues. The CDR3 region has the DNA TGTGCCAGCAGCCCCAACACAGATACGCAGTATTTT. Amino acid sequence: CASSPNTDTQYF. The whole variable domain, filled in from reference TRBV13 and TRBJ2-3, reads AAGVIQSPRHLIKEKRETATLKCYPIPRHDTVYWYQQGPGQDPQFLISFYEKMQSDKGSIPDRFSAQQFSDYHSELNMSSLELGDSALYFCASSPNTDTQYFGPGTRLTVL.